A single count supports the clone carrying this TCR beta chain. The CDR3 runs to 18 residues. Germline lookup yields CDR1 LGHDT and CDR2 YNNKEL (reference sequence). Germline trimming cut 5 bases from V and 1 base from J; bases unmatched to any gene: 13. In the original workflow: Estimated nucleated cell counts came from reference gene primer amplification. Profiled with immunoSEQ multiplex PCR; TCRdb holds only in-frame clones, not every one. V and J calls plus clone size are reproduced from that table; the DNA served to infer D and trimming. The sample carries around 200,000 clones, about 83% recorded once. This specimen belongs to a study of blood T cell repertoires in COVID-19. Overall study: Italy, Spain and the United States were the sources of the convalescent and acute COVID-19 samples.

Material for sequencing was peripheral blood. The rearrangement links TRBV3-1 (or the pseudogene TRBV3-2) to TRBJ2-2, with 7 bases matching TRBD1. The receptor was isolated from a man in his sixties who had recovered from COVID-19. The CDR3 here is CASSFDRAPHWNTGELFF. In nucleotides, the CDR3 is TGTGCCAGCAGCTTCGACAGGGCCCCGCACTGGAACACCGGGGAGCTGTTTTTT.